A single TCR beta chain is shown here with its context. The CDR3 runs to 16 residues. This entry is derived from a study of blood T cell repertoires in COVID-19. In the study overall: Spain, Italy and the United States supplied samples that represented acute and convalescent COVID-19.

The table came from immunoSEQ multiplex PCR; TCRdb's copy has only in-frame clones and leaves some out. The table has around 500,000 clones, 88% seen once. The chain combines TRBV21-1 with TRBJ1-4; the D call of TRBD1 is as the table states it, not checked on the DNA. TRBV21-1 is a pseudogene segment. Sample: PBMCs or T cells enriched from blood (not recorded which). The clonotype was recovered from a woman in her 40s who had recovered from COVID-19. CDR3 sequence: CASSSGQGATNEKLFF. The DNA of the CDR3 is TGTGCCAGCAGCAGCGGACAGGGGGCAACTAATGAAAAACTGTTTTTT.